This TCR beta chain was found in a study of cytomegalovirus exposure and HLA in healthy donors (dated by TCRdb to 2017 to 2019). About the study as a whole: A later analysis indicated that the roughly 130 validation repertoires were generated on the platform also employed for the 700 or so repertoires of the first cohort. High-throughput TCR immunosequencing, statistical association of individual TCRs with disease status, and machine learning were combined to predict cytomegalovirus infection status. The study aimed to test whether signatures of past pathogen exposure could be identified by cataloging public T cell receptors. Besides the first cohort of some 670 subjects, a separate validation cohort made up of 90 to 150 different subjects was used.

Separate from the approximately 700-subject first cohort, the validation cohort of about 130 subjects was the group to which the donors belonged. Summary of the overall study and its limitations: According to the authors, the approach could potentially be generalized to other disease states and immunological phenotypes. In a later analysis, TCRs clustered in the first cohort were found to also tend to co-occur in the approximately 110 validation repertoires, with roughly 93% of cluster scores above 0. A total of fewer than 200 TCR beta chains were listed by the study as associated with cytomegalovirus. The classifier was reported to diagnose cytomegalovirus status with high specificity and sensitivity in both the original cohort and the validation cohort. Three of the identified cytomegalovirus-associated TCR beta chains were confirmed in vitro to be specific for cytomegalovirus antigens. A later analysis lacked HLA typing for the validation cohort, so it scored co-occurrence in that cohort across all 110 or so repertoires. Most TCR sequences were observed very rarely across donors, whereas some public TCRs were present in many individuals.

V lost 3 bases and J lost 5 bases; the stretch between them is 13 bases long. The cysteine opens and the phenylalanine closes a CDR3 of 14 amino acids. The CDR3 DNA has 42 bases and is translated from base 1. The germline V gene encodes CDR1 SEHNR and CDR2 FQNEAQ (reference sequence). Concerning this clone: Its recognized antigen is unknown. No quality values exist for individual bases; no much larger clone is one base distant.

The library was made by the immunoSEQ multiplex PCR assay. Processing in the source paper ran as follows. A statistical classification framework was built to diagnose cytomegalovirus status from the catalog of TCR beta chain sequences. What TCRdb holds here is the immuneACCESS table cut down to in-frame rearrangements. Part of the clones is not present; checked against another copy, under half of the missing clones reflect an unresolved V gene, and the others are unexplained. V and J calls plus clone size are reproduced from that table; the DNA served to infer D and trimming. The sample table holds around 150,000 clones, of which about nine tenths were seen once. The ten largest clones add up to 0.6% to 0.8% of the sample.

The sequence links TRBV7-9 to TRBJ2-5; a weak D assignment points to TRBD1 (5 bases agree). Sequencing was performed on PBMCs. The source is a man younger than 35 in good health and CMV-seronegative. The DNA sequence is given as TGTGCCAGCAGCTTTGGTGGGGCCCTTGAGACCCAGTACTTC. Translated, it gives CASSFGGALETQYF. When the CDR3 is completed using the reference TRBV7-9 and TRBJ2-5 genes on either side, the full variable domain is DTGVSQNPRHKITKRGQNVTFRCDPISEHNRLYWYRQTLGQGPEFLTYFQNEAQLEKSRLLSDRFSAERPKGSFSTLEIQRTEQGDSAMYLCASSFGGALETQYFGPGTRLLVL.